This T cell receptor beta chain was found in a study of graft-versus-host responses after intestinal transplantation. Overall study: Transplants given to recipients were multivisceral, liver-intestinal, or isolated intestinal. Anti-thymocyte globulin served as induction for all recipients, who then took tacrolimus and steroids for about 3 years. Notes on the study in general: GvH clones appeared in recipient marrow, some first in ileum or blood.

In the case of this clone: Its antigen is undetermined.

Clones were read by immunoSEQ multiplex PCR, and TCRdb kept only the in-frame ones, dropping some. The table has more than 30,000 clones, around 87% seen once. Germline V gene data show CDR1 as LNHDA and CDR2 as SQIVND (reference sequence). The length of the CDR3 is 13 residues. V was clipped by 3 bases and J by 8 bases, with 13 bases between them. Intraepithelial plus lamina propria lymphocytes were released by processing graft tissue. The origin of this receptor is a human patient who received an intestinal transplant, so some T cells may come from the graft donor. The chain combines TRBV19 with TRBJ1-2; D not certain. This material consisted of ileum tissue, taken roughly 200 days after intestinal transplant. The DNA for the CDR3 is TGTGCCAGTAGTATCTCACAGTTAGTCGGCTACACCTTC. Amino acids: CASSISQLVGYTF.